What follows describes a single T cell receptor (beta chain). Here immunoSEQ multiplex PCR was the method, and the copy in TCRdb shows in-frame clones only, minus some. The sample gives 50,000 to 65,000 clones, around 81% of which show up once; approximately 1% is in the top ten. The data belong to a study of OX40 agonist ivuxolimab in advanced cancers. Study summary: Patients' therapy was ivuxolimab, an antibody that acts as an agonist of OX40 (CD134).

Germline lookup yields CDR1 LNHDA and CDR2 SQIVND (reference sequence). V lost 6 bases and J 2 bases, leaving 14 bases between the germline ends. The length of the CDR3 is 15 residues. The chain carries TRBV19 and TRBJ1-3; TRBD1 might be the D (6 bases). This receptor was obtained from an adult with an advanced solid tumor such as melanoma, head and neck, liver or kidney cancer. Source: CD4+ or CD8+ T cells sorted from blood, taken in a trial of the OX40 agonist ivuxolimab. CDR3: CASSPGGAPGNTIYF. The CDR3 nucleotides are TGTGCCAGTAGCCCTGGGGGGGCGCCTGGAAACACCATATATTTT.